This is a list of T cell receptor beta chains from one sample in a study of regulatory T cells in long-lasting Graves disease. One entry per CDR3 protein results from TCRdb running MiXCR on the multiplex PCR reads. The sample contains about 540,000 distinct CDR3 sequences, roughly 13% of which appear only once. These data were likewise used in another study, on T cells in Graves' hyperthyroidism and ophthalmopathy.

The source was peripheral blood mononuclear cells (PBMCs), collected at new diagnosis, from a patient treated with antithyroid drugs. The receptors were gathered from a man aged 25-45 years with Graves disease. The CDR3 runs from the conserved cysteine through the conserved F or W. The D gene is left open where the match is weak. Not all rows give a size; the values are once, few, many and, for expanded clones, a class.

-	TRBJ2-2	few	TRBV29-1	CSVVLGTGTGELFF	TGCAGCGTTGTCCTCGGGACTGGCACCGGGGAGCTGTTTTTT
TRBD1	TRBJ2-4	many	TRBV2	CASSATGLGNIQYF	TGTGCCAGCAGTGCGACAGGGCTGGGAAACATTCAGTACTTC
-	TRBJ2-1	many	TRBV24-1	CATSVGPYNEQFF	TGTGCCACCAGTGTGGGCCCATACAATGAGCAGTTCTTC
-	TRBJ1-5	few	TRBV4-1	CASSQVGGRRDQPQHF	TGCGCCAGCAGCCAAGTTGGAGGACGGAGGGATCAGCCCCAGCATTTT
TRBD2	TRBJ2-1	many	TRBV7-8	CASSFSSGMYNEQFF	TGTGCCAGCAGCTTCTCTAGCGGGATGTACAATGAGCAGTTCTTC
TRBD2	TRBJ2-6	few	TRBV28	CASSPGGNGANVLTF	TGTGCCAGCAGCCCGGGAGGAAACGGGGCCAACGTCCTGACTTTC
-	TRBJ1-1	few	TRBV29-1	CSVEISEAFF	TGCAGCGTTGAGATCTCTGAAGCTTTCTTT
TRBD1	TRBJ1-1	-	TRBV7-3	CASSLRQGGLTEAFF	TGTGCCAGCAGCTTACGACAGGGGGGCCTCACTGAAGCTTTCTTT
TRBD2	TRBJ2-5	many	TRBV29-1	CSVEVNSGSQQETQYF	TGCAGCGTTGAAGTGAATAGCGGGAGTCAGCAAGAGACCCAGTACTTC
-	TRBJ2-5	many	TRBV20-1	CSLSPLRLDGETQYF	TGCAGCCTGAGCCCCCTTCGACTAGACGGGGAGACCCAGTACTTC